This T cell receptor beta chain appears in the sequencing data of a study of shared clonotypes between healthy human individuals. A remark on this clone: Its antigen is unidentified. Other DNA sequences in the sample encode the same CDR3.

Libraries were prepared by immunoSEQ multiplex PCR; TCRdb keeps only in-frame clonotypes and omits some of them. This sample has around 1,100,000 clones, with 60% to 85% found just once. V was shortened by 0 bases and J by 1 base, with 6 bases between the two germline ends. Germline CDR1 and CDR2: MNHEY and SVGAGI. The CDR3 spans 14 residues. Partitioning of CD4+ cells yielded a CD45RA+ naive subset and a CD45RA-negative memory subset. Study results and caveats: Clonotype sharing across a few donors was observed for around 5% of naive CD4 clonotypes. Deeper or shallower sequencing was expected to change how clonotypes are shared among donors.

Sequencing used memory CD4+ T cells from PBMCs. Subset described: CD45RA-negative fraction. The gene calls are TRBV6-5 and TRBJ1-1; D remains unclear. This TCR derives from a man aged 18 to 30 in good health. Some clones in this sample may be carry-over from other donors' samples. The CDR3 DNA sequence: TGTGCCAGCAGTTACTCGGAAGGGAACACTGAAGCTTTCTTT. Protein sequence: CASSYSEGNTEAFF.